The source of this TCR beta chain is a study of blood T cell repertoires in COVID-19 (dated by TCRdb to about 2020). About the study as a whole: Samples covering the acute and convalescent phases of COVID-19 were provided by collaborators in the United States, Italy and Spain. The prospective study material was composed of cDNA or gDNA derived from T cells, B-cell-depleted T cells, or PBMCs. Nearly every sample came with metadata listing a de-identified subject ID, COVID-19 status, age in years and sex. Deeply sampled blood TCRbeta repertoires from subjects exposed to, actively infected with, or recovered from COVID-19 were included in the dataset. The repertoires were made available in a free public database intended to serve as a resource for research on the immune response to SARS-CoV-2. Samples were obtained from the ongoing ImmuneRACE study (first 160 participants) and from over a thousand subjects provided by 6 global collaborators. Where HLA class I and class II types were available, the types were taken from metadata supplied by the sample provider, not from assay-based typing.

Points the paper makes about the study in general: How much clinical and demographic metadata was included differed by source and by participant, and the metadata was provided uncurated.

TCRbeta CDR3 regions were amplified from genomic DNA by means of the immunoSEQ Assay, a bias-controlled multiplex PCR. As for the authors' bioinformatics: The number of nucleated cells in each sample was estimated from the amplification of reference gene primers within the assay. Sequence reads were collapsed and filtered to measure the absolute abundance of every unique TCRbeta CDR3 rearrangement. For each sample, productive Simpson clonality was calculated as the square root of Simpson's diversity index across productive rearrangements. As stored in TCRdb, this immuneACCESS dataset retains in-frame rearrangements with V and J assigned. A fraction of the clones does not appear; measured against another copy, unresolved V genes explain less than half of the discrepancy, and the remainder lacks a known reason. V and J calls and clone size are those listed in that table; D and trimming were worked out from the DNA. This sample lists some 250,000 clones; 75% to 90% were detected once. Of the sample, around 1.8% falls within the top ten clones.

Regarding this clone: Its binding antigen is unknown. Per-base quality was not reported, and no clone a single base away is much larger than it.

In the germline V gene (reference sequence), CDR1 corresponds to SGHNT and CDR2 to YYREEE. V is pared back by 4 bases and J by 2 bases, with 19 bases lying between the germline termini. From cysteine to phenylalanine, the CDR3 is 17 amino acids long. The CDR3 DNA has 51 bases and is translated from base 1. Participants in the prospective study were enrolled through a virtual design, were aged roughly 18 to 95 years, and lived in roughly 26 United States geographic areas. In the prospective study, cohorts were assigned on the basis of participant-reported clinical history obtained from a screening survey and a study questionnaire. For ImmuneRACE Cohort 3, a participant was defined as recovered based on two consecutive negative NP/OP PCR tests, clearance by a healthcare professional, or resolution of symptoms. In the prospective study, whole blood, serum and a nasopharyngeal or oropharyngeal swab were collected from each participant by mobile phlebotomists. Participants in the prospective study had the option to provide additional blood draws and questionnaires over a roughly two-month period. Before DNA extraction, prospective study blood samples were shipped either frozen or at room temperature.

The sample comprised PBMCs or T cells enriched from blood (not recorded which). The V gene is TRBV5-4 and the J gene is TRBJ1-3, with a weak D call of TRBD1 (6 bases match). This TCR came from a woman aged 45-65 years who had recovered from COVID-19. CDR3 region: CASSKGTRDRTGNTIYF. The DNA sequence reads TGTGCCAGCAGCAAGGGGACAAGGGATCGAACTGGAAACACCATATATTTT.